The 12 T cell receptor beta chains presented below share a single source sample, sequenced in a study of blood T cells in healthy people across ages. A sample-barcoded 5' primer and a J-beta primer mix were used in a second PCR of about 7 to 12 cycles. MiXCR was run by TCRdb on the 5' RACE reads, yielding one entry per CDR3 protein. This table holds under 1 million distinct CDR3 sequences, around 42% found once. The sequencing input was blood. Receptors were obtained from a man between 60 and 75 years old in good health.

The rearrangement uses TRBV5-1 and TRBJ2-5; a weak D match, TRBD1 (5 bases). Trimming took off 8 bases at V and 1 base at J, with 15 bases between the two ends. This CDR3 contains 14 residues. CDR1 and CDR2 (germline): SGHRS, YFSETQ. CDR3: CASRRQPTQETQYF. The CDR3 DNA reads as TGCGCCAGTCGGCGACAGCCGACCCAAGAGACCCAGTACTTC.

The rearrangement joins TRBV6-2 or TRBV6-3 to TRBJ2-5, with TRBD2 as a possible D gene (5 bases). The CDR3 sequence is 12 residues long. Germline V CDR1 and CDR2: MNHEY, SVGEGT. V dropped 9 bases and J dropped 5 bases, with 13 bases sitting between them. The chain's CDR3 is CASERGDETQYF. CDR3 in DNA: TGTGCCAGTGAACGGGGTGACGAGACCCAGTACTTC.

A few counts support this clonotype. This chain joins TRBV14 and TRBJ2-5, with a tentative D call TRBD1 (5 bases). Judging by the DNA end, TRBJ2-7 fits better; the J call may be wrong. There are 17 residues in the CDR3. The V gene's germline CDR1 is SGHDN and CDR2 FVKESK. The CDR3 loop reads CASSQETLRTTNYEQYF. Written as DNA, the CDR3 is TGTGCCAGCAGCCAAGAGACCCTTAGGACAACAAACTACGAGCAGTACTTC.

The rearrangement links TRBV7-2 to TRBJ1-1; TRBD1 aligns across 7 bases. This CDR3 has 15 amino acids. Germline-derived CDR1 and CDR2 are SGHTA and FQGNSA. Losses at the gene ends were 4 bases for V and 1 base for J; bases not matched to a gene: 6. The CDR3 reads CASSSRQGRNTEAFF. In nucleotides, the CDR3 is TGTGCCAGCAGCTCCCGACAGGGACGGAACACTGAAGCTTTCTTT.

The genes are TRBV5-1 and TRBJ2-1, with 8 bases that match TRBD1. Losses at the gene ends were 5 bases for V and 0 bases for J; bases not matched to a gene: 7. The CDR3 runs 16 residues. The germline gives CDR1 SGHRS, CDR2 YFSETQ. The CDR3 DNA follows: TGCGCCAGCAGAGAAGGACAGGGCAGCTCCTACAATGAGCAGTTCTTC. This encodes CASREGQGSSYNEQFF.

This sequence joins TRBV10-3 and TRBJ2-7, with 8 bases that match TRBD1. The CDR3 covers 13 residues. V lost 5 bases, J lost 4 bases, and 4 bases stayed unmatched. CDR1 and CDR2 (germline): ENHRY, SYGVKD. CDR3 loop: CAISFGQGYEQYF. The CDR3 DNA reads as TGTGCCATCAGTTTCGGACAGGGATACGAGCAGTACTTC.

This clonotype showed up just a few times. The gene calls are TRBV13 and TRBJ1-2, with TRBD1 identical over 8 bases. The V gene end was trimmed by 6 bases and the J gene end by 6 bases; junction bases not matched to a gene: 12. CDR1 and CDR2 from the germline V gene are PRHDT and FYEKMQ (reference sequence). This CDR3 is built from 15 residues. CDR3 loop: CASRRAGGKFNGYTF. The CDR3 DNA follows: TGTGCCAGCAGGCGCGCAGGGGGCAAGTTTAATGGCTACACCTTC.

V is TRBV5-1 and J is TRBJ2-1, with 10 positions matching TRBD2. CDR3 size: 16 residues. The V gene end was trimmed by 0 bases and the J gene end by 8 bases; junction bases not matched to a gene: 8. CDR1 and CDR2 (germline): SGHRS, YFSETQ. In DNA form, the CDR3 reads TGCGCCAGCAGCTTGGGGGGACTAGCGAATAGCGATGAGCAGTTCTTC. Protein: CASSLGGLANSDEQFF.

The chain is built from TRBV14 and TRBJ2-3; a possible D gene is TRBD2 (5 bases). The ends were cut back, 4 bases at V and 2 bases at J, with 13 bases in the middle. The CDR3 is made up of 15 amino acids. Germline lookup yields CDR1 SGHDN and CDR2 FVKESK. As DNA, the CDR3 is TGTGCCAGCAGCCCTACCGACGGACTCACAGATACGCAGTATTTT. This encodes CASSPTDGLTDTQYF.

In DNA, the CDR3 is TGTGCCAGCAGTGCACACGAGGACAGGGTCGGGGGCTACACCTTC. It codes for CASSAHEDRVGGYTF. This chain links TRBV25-1 with TRBJ1-2; TRBD1 agrees at 8 bases. The CDR3 is made up of 15 amino acids. V gave up 4 bases and J gave up 8 bases; unmatched junction bases: 12. Germline lookup yields CDR1 MGHDK and CDR2 SYGVNS.

About this clonotype: The junction departs from germline at one end; a sequencing error may be responsible. The chain has TRBV6-2 or TRBV6-3 and TRBJ2-3, with D unresolved. Germline CDR1 is MNHEY and CDR2 is SVGEGT. There are 14 residues in the CDR3. The CDR3 is CASSWGTRADTRYF. The CDR3 DNA reads TGTGCCAGCAGCTGGGGAACCAGAGCAGATACGCGGTATTTT.

This sequence joins TRBV13 and TRBJ2-2, with unresolved D. The V gene lost 7 bases and the J gene lost 5 bases, with 11 bases spanning the gap. Germline V gene lookup returns CDR1 PRHDT and CDR2 FYEKMQ (reference sequence). The CDR3 loop spans 13 amino acids. In nucleotides, the CDR3 is TGTGCCAGCACCCTACCTCCTACCGGGGAGCTGTTTTTT. Protein product: CASTLPPTGELFF. Complete variable domain (other parts from reference TRBV13 and TRBJ2-2): AAGVIQSPRHLIKEKRETATLKCYPIPRHDTVYWYQQGPGQDPQFLISFYEKMQSDKGSIPDRFSAQQFSDYHSELNMSSLELGDSALYFCASTLPPTGELFFGEGSRLTVL.